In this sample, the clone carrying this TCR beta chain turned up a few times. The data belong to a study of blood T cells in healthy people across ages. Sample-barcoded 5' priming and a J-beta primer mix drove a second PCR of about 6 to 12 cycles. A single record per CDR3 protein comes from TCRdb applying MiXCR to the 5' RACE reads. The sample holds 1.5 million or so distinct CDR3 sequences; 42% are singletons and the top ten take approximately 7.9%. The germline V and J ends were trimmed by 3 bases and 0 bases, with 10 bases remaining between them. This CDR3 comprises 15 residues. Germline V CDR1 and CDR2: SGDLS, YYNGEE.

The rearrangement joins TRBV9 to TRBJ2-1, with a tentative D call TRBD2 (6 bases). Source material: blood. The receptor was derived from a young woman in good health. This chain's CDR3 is CASSGFGGSYNEQFF. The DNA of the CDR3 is TGTGCCAGCAGCGGGTTCGGGGGCTCCTACAATGAGCAGTTCTTC. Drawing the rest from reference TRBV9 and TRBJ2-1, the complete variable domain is DSGVTQTPKHLITATGQRVTLRCSPRSGDLSVYWYQQSLDQGLQFLIQYYNGEERAKGNILERFSAQQFPDLHSELNLSSLELGDSALYFCASSGFGGSYNEQFFGPGTRLTVL.